This record concerns one TCR beta chain sequence. Its antigen is unknown. Produced via immunoSEQ multiplex PCR; TCRdb's table is partial and in-frame only. The data contain approximately 1.5 million clones, 95% to 99% of them seen just once; the ten biggest clones take up around 0.45%. These data belong to a study of shared clonotypes between healthy human individuals. Study conclusions and caveats: It was the few donors that limited the genetic and exposure-history diversity represented.

CDR1 and CDR2 (germline): SGHAT, FQNNGV. Trimming at V came to 5 bases and at J to 1 base, leaving 2 bases not matched to a gene. The CDR3 contains 14 residues. The source is a man in his thirties or forties in good health. The J gene is TRBJ1-1, the V gene TRBV11-2; 9 positions match TRBD1. Sequencing used naive CD4+ T cells sorted from blood. Subset specified: CD45RA+ positively selected. CDR3 sequence (DNA): TGTGCCAGCAGCGGGACAGGGCGGAACACTGAAGCTTTCTTT. It encodes CASSGTGRNTEAFF.